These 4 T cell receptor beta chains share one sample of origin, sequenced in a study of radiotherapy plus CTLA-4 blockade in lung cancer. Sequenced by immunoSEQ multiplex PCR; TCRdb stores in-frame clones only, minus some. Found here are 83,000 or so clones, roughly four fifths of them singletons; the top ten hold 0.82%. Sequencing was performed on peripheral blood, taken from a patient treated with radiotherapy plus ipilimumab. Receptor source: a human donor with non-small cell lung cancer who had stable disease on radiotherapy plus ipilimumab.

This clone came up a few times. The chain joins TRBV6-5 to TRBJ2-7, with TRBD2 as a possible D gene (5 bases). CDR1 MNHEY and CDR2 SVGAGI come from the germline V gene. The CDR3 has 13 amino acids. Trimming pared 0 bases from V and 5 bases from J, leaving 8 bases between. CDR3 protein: CASSYSIGNEQYF. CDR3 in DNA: TGTGCCAGCAGTTACTCGATCGGGAACGAGCAGTACTTC.

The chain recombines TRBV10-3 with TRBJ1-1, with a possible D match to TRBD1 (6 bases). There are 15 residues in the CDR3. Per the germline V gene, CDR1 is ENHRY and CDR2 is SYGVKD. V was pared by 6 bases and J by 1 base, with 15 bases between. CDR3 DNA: TGTGCCATCAGGGCATCGGGGGCGCCGAACACTGAAGCTTTCTTT. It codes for CAIRASGAPNTEAFF.

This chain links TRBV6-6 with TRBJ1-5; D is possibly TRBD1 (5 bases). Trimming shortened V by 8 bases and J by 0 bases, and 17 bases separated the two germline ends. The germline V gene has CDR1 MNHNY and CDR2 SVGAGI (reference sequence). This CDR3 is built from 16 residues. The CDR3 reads CASSRGGSNSNQPQHF. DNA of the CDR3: TGTGCCAGCTCCCGGGGCGGATCTAATAGCAATCAGCCCCAGCATTTT.

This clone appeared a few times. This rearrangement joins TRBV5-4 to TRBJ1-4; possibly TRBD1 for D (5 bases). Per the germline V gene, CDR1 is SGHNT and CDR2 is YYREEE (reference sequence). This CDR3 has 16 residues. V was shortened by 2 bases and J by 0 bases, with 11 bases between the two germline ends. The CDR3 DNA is TGTGCCAGCAGCTTTCGTCGGGGCGCAACTAATGAAAAACTGTTTTTT. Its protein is CASSFRRGATNEKLFF. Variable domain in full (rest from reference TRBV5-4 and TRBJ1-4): ETGVTQSPTHLIKTRGQQVTLRCSSQSGHNTVSWYQQALGQGPQFIFQYYREEENGRGNFPPRFSGLQFPNYSSELNVNALELDDSALYLCASSFRRGATNEKLFFGSGTQLSVL.